A selection of T cell receptor beta chains follows, all from one sample in a study of T-cell reconstitution after alpha-beta-depleted transplantation in children. TCRdb re-analysed the PCR reads in MiXCR, keeping a single row per CDR3 protein. Among a few hundred thousand distinct CDR3 sequences, around 9.9% were seen once, and the ten largest hold roughly 6%. Specimen: PBMCs from the stem cell graft donor, collected from the stem cell graft. Receptors originate from a human donor who donated a stem cell graft to a child with acute myeloid leukemia. CDR3s include the opening cysteine and the closing phenylalanine or tryptophan. The D gene is left open where the match is weak. Clone size appears in some rows only: once, few, many, or a class for an expanded clone.

clone size: -
J gene: TRBJ1-4
D gene: TRBD1
V gene: TRBV18
CDR3 DNA: TGTGCCAGCTCAGTACCGGGACAGGGATACGAAAAACTGTTTTTT
CDR3 protein: CASSVPGQGYEKLFF

clone size: few
J gene: TRBJ1-3
D gene: -
V gene: TRBV20-1
CDR3 DNA: TGCAGTGCTACCGGAGGGCTCTCTGGAAACACCATATATTTT
CDR3 protein: CSATGGLSGNTIYF

clone size: few
J gene: TRBJ2-5
D gene: TRBD2
V gene: TRBV10-3
CDR3 DNA: TGTGCCATCAGTGTGGGGGGGCATTACGGCGGCGGGGGGTACCAAGAGACCCAGTACTTC
CDR3 protein: CAISVGGHYGGGGYQETQYF

clone size: many
J gene: TRBJ2-1
D gene: -
V gene: TRBV7-2
CDR3 DNA: TGTGCCAGCAGCCTCTCCGGACCCTCCTACAATGAGCAGTTCTTC
CDR3 protein: CASSLSGPSYNEQFF

clone size: -
J gene: TRBJ2-2
D gene: -
V gene: TRBV12-3/TRBV12-4
CDR3 DNA: TGTGCCAGCAGTTCCCGGAGTCTACGTGGCACCGGGGAGCTGTTTTTT
CDR3 protein: CASSSRSLRGTGELFF

clone size: -
J gene: TRBJ2-2
D gene: -
V gene: TRBV25-1
CDR3 DNA: TGTGCCAGCAGTGAAGTAAGAGGGAGCACCGGGGAGCTGTTTTTT
CDR3 protein: CASSEVRGSTGELFF

clone size: -
J gene: TRBJ2-5
D gene: -
V gene: TRBV29-1
CDR3 DNA: TGCAGCGTCCGTGGTCTAGGGGGCCAAGAGACCCAGTACTTC
CDR3 protein: CSVRGLGGQETQYF

clone size: -
J gene: TRBJ2-1
D gene: TRBD2
V gene: TRBV4-2
CDR3 DNA: TGTGCCAGCAGCCAAGAACGTGGCGGGAGGGCCATTGAGCAGTTCTTC
CDR3 protein: CASSQERGGRAIEQFF

clone size: -
J gene: TRBJ2-1
D gene: -
V gene: TRBV6-1
CDR3 DNA: TGTGCCAGCCGACAGGCGGGGAATGAGCAGTTCTTC
CDR3 protein: CASRQAGNEQFF

clone size: -
J gene: TRBJ2-7
D gene: -
V gene: TRBV3-1
CDR3 DNA: TGTGCCAGCAGCCAAACCGACAGCCCTTCCTACGAGCAGTACTTC
CDR3 protein: CASSQTDSPSYEQYF

clone size: -
J gene: TRBJ2-5
D gene: TRBD2
V gene: TRBV6-1
CDR3 DNA: TGTGCCAGCAGCCCCGGGACTAGCGGGGGGGAAGAGACCCAGTACTTC
CDR3 protein: CASSPGTSGGEETQYF

clone size: -
J gene: TRBJ2-2
D gene: -
V gene: TRBV6-5
CDR3 DNA: TGTGCCAGCAGTTACTCACCGGGTGGCACCGGGGAGCTGTTTTTT
CDR3 protein: CASSYSPGGTGELFF

clone size: many
J gene: TRBJ1-1
D gene: -
V gene: TRBV6-5
CDR3 DNA: TGTGCCAGCAGTTACTCGTGGAACATGAACACTGAAGCTTTCTTT
CDR3 protein: CASSYSWNMNTEAFF

clone size: -
J gene: TRBJ2-7
D gene: -
V gene: TRBV6-2/TRBV6-3
CDR3 DNA: TGTGCCAGCAGTGACGGGATTAACTACGAGCAGTACTTC
CDR3 protein: CASSDGINYEQYF

clone size: many
J gene: TRBJ2-1
D gene: TRBD2
V gene: TRBV5-1
CDR3 DNA: TGCGCCAGCAGCCTGCCGGGACTAGCGGGAGGTTACAATGAGCAGTTCTTC
CDR3 protein: CASSLPGLAGGYNEQFF

clone size: once
J gene: TRBJ1-4
D gene: -
V gene: TRBV5-1
CDR3 DNA: TGCGCCAGCAGGAGTAGTTCCGAAAAACTGTTTTTT
CDR3 protein: CASRSSSEKLFF

clone size: few
J gene: TRBJ1-4
D gene: -
V gene: TRBV20-1
CDR3 DNA: TGCAGTGCTGGCGGGGGGGCTAATGAAAAACTGTTTTTT
CDR3 protein: CSAGGGANEKLFF

clone size: many
J gene: TRBJ2-2
D gene: -
V gene: TRBV2
CDR3 DNA: TGTGCCTGGCCGCTCGCGTACACCGGGGAGCTGTTTTTT
CDR3 protein: CAWPLAYTGELFF

clone size: -
J gene: TRBJ2-7
D gene: TRBD1
V gene: TRBV12-3/TRBV12-4
CDR3 DNA: TGTGCCAGCACCCCTGGACAGGGGCCCTACGAGCAGTACTTC
CDR3 protein: CASTPGQGPYEQYF

clone size: few
J gene: TRBJ2-7
D gene: TRBD2
V gene: TRBV25-1
CDR3 DNA: TGTGCCAGCAGTGAAACATATGGACTAGCGGAAACCTACGAGCAGTACTTC
CDR3 protein: CASSETYGLAETYEQYF

clone size: -
J gene: TRBJ2-7
D gene: TRBD1
V gene: TRBV19
CDR3 DNA: TGTGCCAGTAGTCCCCCCCGACAGGGGGTATCCGAGCAGTACTTC
CDR3 protein: CASSPPRQGVSEQYF

clone size: -
J gene: TRBJ2-7
D gene: -
V gene: TRBV30
CDR3 DNA: TGTGCCTGGAGTGTAAGCGGCTACGAGCAGTACTTC
CDR3 protein: CAWSVSGYEQYF

clone size: -
J gene: TRBJ1-2
D gene: -
V gene: TRBV30
CDR3 DNA: TGTGCCTATCGCCAAGGGTGGGGCTATGGCTACACCTTC
CDR3 protein: CAYRQGWGYGYTF

clone size: few
J gene: TRBJ2-1
D gene: -
V gene: TRBV20-1
CDR3 DNA: TGCAGTGCCCATTTTTTCAATGAGCAGTTCTTC
CDR3 protein: CSAHFFNEQFF

clone size: -
J gene: TRBJ1-2
D gene: -
V gene: TRBV29-1
CDR3 DNA: TGCAGCGTCGCTACAGGGAATGGCTACACCTTC
CDR3 protein: CSVATGNGYTF

clone size: -
J gene: TRBJ2-2
D gene: TRBD2
V gene: TRBV20-1
CDR3 DNA: TGCAGTGCTAGCGGGGGGGACACCGGGGAGCTGTTTTTT
CDR3 protein: CSASGGDTGELFF

clone size: -
J gene: TRBJ2-7
D gene: TRBD2
V gene: TRBV27
CDR3 DNA: TGTGCCAGCAGTCCTAACAGACTAGCGGGAGGGCCGTACGAGCAGTACTTC
CDR3 protein: CASSPNRLAGGPYEQYF

clone size: many
J gene: TRBJ2-2
D gene: TRBD1
V gene: TRBV29-1
CDR3 DNA: TGCAGTGTGGGACAGTCGAACACCGGGGAGCTGTTTTTT
CDR3 protein: CSVGQSNTGELFF